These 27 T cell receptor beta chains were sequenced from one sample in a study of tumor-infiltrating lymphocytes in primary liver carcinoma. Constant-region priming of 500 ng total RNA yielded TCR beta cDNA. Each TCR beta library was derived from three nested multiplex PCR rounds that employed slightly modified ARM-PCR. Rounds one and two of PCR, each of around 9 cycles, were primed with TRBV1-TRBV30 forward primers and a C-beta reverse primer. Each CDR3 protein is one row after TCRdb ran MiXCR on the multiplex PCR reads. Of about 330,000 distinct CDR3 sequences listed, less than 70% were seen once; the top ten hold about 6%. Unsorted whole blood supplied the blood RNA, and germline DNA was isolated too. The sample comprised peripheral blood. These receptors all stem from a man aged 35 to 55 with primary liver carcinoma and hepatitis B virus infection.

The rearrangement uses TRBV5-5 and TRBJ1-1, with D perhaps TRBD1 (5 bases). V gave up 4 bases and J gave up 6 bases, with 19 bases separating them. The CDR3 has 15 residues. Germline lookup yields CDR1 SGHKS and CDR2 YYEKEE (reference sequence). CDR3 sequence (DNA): TGTGCCAGCAGCATCCACGGGATAGGGGACTCTGAAGCTTTCTTT. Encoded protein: CASSIHGIGDSEAFF.

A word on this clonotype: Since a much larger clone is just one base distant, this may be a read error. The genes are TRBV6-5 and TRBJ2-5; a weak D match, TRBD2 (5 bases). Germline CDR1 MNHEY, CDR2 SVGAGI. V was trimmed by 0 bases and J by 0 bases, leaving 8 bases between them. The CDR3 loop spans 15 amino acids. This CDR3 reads CASSYSRRDQETQYF. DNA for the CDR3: TGTGCCAGCAGTTACTCCCGGCGGGACCAAGAGACCCAGTACTTC.

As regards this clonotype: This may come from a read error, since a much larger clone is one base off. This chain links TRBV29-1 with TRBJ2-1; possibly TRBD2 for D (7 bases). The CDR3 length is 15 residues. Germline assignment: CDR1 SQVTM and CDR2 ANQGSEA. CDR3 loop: CSVSGGGSIYNKQFF. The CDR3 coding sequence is TGCAGCGTTAGTGGGGGCGGGAGTATCTACAATAAGCAGTTCTTC.

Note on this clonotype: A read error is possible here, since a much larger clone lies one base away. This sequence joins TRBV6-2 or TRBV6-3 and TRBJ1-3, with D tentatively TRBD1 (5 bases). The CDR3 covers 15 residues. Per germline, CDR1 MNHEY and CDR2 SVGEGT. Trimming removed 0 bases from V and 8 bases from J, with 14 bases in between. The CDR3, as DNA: TGTGCCAGCAGTTACTCGGGACCGTGGCCGGACACCATATATTTT. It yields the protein CASSYSGPWPDTIYF.

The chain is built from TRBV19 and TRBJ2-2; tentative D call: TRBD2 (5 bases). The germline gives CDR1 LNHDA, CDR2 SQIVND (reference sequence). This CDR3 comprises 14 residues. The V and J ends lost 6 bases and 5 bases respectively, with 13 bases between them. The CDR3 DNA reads TGTGCCAGTAGCGTAGGAGGTGCAACCGGGGAGCTGTTTTTT. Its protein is CASSVGGATGELFF.

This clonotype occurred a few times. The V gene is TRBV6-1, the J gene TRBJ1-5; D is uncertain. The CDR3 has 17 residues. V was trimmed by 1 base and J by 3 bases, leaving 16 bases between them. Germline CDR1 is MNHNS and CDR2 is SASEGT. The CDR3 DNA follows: TGTGCCAGCAGTGAAGGTGTCCCCCGGAGCGTCAATCAGCCCCAGCATTTT. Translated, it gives CASSEGVPRSVNQPQHF.

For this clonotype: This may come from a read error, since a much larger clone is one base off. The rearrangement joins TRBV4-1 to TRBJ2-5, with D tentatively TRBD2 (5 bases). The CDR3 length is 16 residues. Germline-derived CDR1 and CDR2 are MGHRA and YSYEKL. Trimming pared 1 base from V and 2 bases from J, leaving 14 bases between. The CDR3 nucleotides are TGCGCCAGCAGCCAAGCTCCCGGGGTCAGTCAAGAGACCCAGTACTTC. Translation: CASSQAPGVSQETQYF.

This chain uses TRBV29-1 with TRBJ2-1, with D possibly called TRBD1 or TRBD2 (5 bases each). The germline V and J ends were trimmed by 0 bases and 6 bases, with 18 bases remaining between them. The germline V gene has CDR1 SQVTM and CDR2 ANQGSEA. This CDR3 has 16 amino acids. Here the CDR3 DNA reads TGCAGCGTTGAAGATAGATCCCACGGGACCTGCAATGAGCAGTTCTTC. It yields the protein CSVEDRSHGTCNEQFF.

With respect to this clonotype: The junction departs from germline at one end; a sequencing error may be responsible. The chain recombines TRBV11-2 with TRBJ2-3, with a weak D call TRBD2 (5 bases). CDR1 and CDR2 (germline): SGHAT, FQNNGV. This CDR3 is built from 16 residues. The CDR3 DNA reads TGTGCCAGCAGCCCGGGGAACCCACCGCGCACAGTTACGCAGTATTTT. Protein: CASSPGNPPRTVTQYF.

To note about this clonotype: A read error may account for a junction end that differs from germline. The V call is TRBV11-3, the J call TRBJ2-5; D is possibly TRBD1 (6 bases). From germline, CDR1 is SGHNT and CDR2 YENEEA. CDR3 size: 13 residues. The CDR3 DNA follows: TGTACCAGCAGCTCAGGCCAGGGGAAGACCCAGTACTTC. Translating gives CTSSSGQGKTQYF.

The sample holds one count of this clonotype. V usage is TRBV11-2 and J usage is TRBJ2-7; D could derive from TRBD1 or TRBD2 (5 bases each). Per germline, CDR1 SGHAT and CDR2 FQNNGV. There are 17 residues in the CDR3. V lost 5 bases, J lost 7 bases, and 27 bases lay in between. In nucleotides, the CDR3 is TGTGCCAGCAGCCTCTTAGACGGGACGACGATATTCCATGAGCAGTACTTC. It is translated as CASSLLDGTTIFHEQYF.

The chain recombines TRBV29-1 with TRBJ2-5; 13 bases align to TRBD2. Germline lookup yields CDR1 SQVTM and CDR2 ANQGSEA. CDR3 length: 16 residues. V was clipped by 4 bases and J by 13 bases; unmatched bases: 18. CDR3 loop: CSVGLTSGRPQEIRYF. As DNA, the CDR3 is TGCAGCGTTGGCCTGACTAGCGGGAGGCCCCAAGAGATCCGGTACTTC.

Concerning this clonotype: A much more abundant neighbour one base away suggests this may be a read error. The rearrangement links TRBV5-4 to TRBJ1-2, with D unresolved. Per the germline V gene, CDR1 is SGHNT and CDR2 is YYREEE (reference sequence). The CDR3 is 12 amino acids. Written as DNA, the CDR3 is TGTGCCAGCAGCTTGCTTTTCTATGGCCACACCTTC. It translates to CASSLLFYGHTF.

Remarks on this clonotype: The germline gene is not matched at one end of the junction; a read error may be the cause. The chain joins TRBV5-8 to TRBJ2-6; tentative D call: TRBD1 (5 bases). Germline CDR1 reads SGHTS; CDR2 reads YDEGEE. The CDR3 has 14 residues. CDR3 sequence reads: CASILGPGANVLTF. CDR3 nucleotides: TGTGCCAGCATCTTGGGGCCTGGGGCCAACGTCCTGACTTTC.

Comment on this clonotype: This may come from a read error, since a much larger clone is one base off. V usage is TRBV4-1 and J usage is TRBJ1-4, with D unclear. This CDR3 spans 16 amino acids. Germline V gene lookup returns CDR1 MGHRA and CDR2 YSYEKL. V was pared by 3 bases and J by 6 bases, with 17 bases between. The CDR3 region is CASSHDFENVDEKLFF. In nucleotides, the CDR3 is TGCGCCAGCAGCCATGATTTCGAGAATGTAGATGAAAAACTGTTTTTT.

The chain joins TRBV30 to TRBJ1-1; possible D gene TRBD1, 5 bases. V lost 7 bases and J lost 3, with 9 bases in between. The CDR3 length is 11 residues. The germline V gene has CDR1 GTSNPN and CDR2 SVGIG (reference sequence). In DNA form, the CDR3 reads TGTGCCTTTCAGGGTTACACTGAAGCTTTCTTT. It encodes CAFQGYTEAFF. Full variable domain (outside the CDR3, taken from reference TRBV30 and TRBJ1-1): SQTIHQWPATLVQPVGSPLSLECTVEGTSNPNLYWYRQAAGRGLQLLFYSVGIGQISSEVPQNLSASRPQDRQFILSSKKLLLSDSGFYLCAFQGYTEAFFGQGTRLTVV.

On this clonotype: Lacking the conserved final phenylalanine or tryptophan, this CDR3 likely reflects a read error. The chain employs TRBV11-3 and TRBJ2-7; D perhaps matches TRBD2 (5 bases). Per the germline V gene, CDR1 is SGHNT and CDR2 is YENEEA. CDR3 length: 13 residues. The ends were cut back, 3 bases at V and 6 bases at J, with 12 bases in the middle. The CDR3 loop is CASSFHEDSEQYI. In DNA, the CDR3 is TGTGCCAGCAGCTTTCATGAGGACTCCGAGCAGTACATC.

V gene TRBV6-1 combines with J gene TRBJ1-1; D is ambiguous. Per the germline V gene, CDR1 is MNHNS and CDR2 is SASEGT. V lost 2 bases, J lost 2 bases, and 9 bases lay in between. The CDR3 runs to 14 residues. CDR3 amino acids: CASSESTVNTEAFF. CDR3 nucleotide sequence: TGTGCCAGCAGTGAAAGTACGGTCAACACTGAAGCTTTCTTT.

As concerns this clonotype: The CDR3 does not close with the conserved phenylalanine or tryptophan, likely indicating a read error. As DNA, the CDR3 is TGTGCCAGCAGTACCCACAGGGGCGAGCAGTACTCC. Its protein is CASSTHRGEQYS. The V gene is TRBV11-2, the J gene TRBJ2-7; 7 bases agree with TRBD1. The junction had 5 bases not matched to a gene; V was cut back by 6 bases and J by 6 bases. Germline assignment: CDR1 SGHAT and CDR2 FQNNGV. The CDR3 has 12 amino acids.

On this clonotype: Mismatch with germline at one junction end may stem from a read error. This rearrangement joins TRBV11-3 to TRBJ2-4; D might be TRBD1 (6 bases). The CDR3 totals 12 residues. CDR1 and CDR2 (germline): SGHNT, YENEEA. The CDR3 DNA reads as TGTGCCGGCAGCCAAACGGACAGTAAGCAGTACTTC. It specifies CAGSQTDSKQYF.

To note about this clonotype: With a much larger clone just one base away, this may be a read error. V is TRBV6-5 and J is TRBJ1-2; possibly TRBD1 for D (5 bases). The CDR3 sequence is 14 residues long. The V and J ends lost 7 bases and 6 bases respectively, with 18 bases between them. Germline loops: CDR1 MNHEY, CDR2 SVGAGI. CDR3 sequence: CASNLLQGPNGYTF. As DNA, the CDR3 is TGTGCCAGCAACCTACTCCAGGGACCGAATGGCTACACCTTC.

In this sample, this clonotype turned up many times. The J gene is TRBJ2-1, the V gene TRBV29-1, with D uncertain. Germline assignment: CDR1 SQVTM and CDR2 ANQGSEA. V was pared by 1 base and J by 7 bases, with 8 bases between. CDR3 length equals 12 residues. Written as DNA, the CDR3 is TGCAGCGTTGAAGCCTTCCCGAATGAGCAGTTCTTC. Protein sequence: CSVEAFPNEQFF.

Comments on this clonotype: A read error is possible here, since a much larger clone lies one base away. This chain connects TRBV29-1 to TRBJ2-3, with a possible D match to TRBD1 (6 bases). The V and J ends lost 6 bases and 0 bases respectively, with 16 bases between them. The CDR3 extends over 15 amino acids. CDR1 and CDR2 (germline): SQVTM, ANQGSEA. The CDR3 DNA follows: TGCAGCGTGGTAACAGGGATTCAGAGCACAGATACGCAGTATTTT. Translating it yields CSVVTGIQSTDTQYF.

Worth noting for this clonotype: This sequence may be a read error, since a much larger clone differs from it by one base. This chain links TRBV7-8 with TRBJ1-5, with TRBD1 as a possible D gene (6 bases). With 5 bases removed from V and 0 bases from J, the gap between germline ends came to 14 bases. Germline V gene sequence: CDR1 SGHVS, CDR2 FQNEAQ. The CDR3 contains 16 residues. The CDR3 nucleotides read TGTGCCAGCAGCCGAGACAGGCTCAATAGCAATCAGCCCCAGCATTTT. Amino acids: CASSRDRLNSNQPQHF.

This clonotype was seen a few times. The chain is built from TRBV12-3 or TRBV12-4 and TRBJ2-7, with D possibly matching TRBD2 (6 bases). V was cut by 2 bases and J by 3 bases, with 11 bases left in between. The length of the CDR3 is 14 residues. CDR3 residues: CASSLRLGSYEQYF. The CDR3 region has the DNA TGTGCCAGCAGTTTACGACTAGGGAGCTACGAGCAGTACTTC.

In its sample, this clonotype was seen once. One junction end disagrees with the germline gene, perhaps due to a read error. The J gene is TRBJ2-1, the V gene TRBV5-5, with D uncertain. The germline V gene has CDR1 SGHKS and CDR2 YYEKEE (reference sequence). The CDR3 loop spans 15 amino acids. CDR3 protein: CASSLDFPLYSEQFF. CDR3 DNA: TGTGCCAGCAGTCTTGACTTTCCCCTGTACAGTGAGCAGTTCTTC.

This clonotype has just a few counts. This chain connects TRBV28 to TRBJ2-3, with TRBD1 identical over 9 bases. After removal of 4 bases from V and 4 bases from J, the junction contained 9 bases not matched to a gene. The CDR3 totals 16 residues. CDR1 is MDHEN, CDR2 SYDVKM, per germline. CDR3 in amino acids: CASSSPGQGAADTQYF. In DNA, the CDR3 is TGTGCCAGCAGTTCCCCGGGACAGGGAGCAGCAGATACGCAGTATTTT.